The source of this T cell receptor beta chain is a study of shared clonotypes between healthy human individuals. Study-level points and caveats: The genetic and exposure-history diversity represented was limited by few donors.

This clone has only a few counts. The antigen is not known. Method: immunoSEQ multiplex PCR; TCRdb's copy keeps in-frame clones and lacks some. The repertoire holds about half a million clones, with around 80% as singletons. Sequencing was carried out using PBMCs. This clonotype was sampled from a woman aged 40 to 50 in good health. Some clones in this sample may be carry-over from other donors' samples.

The CDR3 DNA sequence: TGTGCCAGCAGCTCATATAGCGGGAGGCCCTACGAGCAGTACTTC. It encodes CASSSYSGRPYEQYF. V gene TRBV7-3 combines with J gene TRBJ2-7; 10 nucleotides align to TRBD2. The CDR3 sequence is 15 residues long. CDR1 is SGHTA and CDR2 is FQGTGA in the germline V gene. V lost 4 bases, J lost 2 bases, and 5 bases stayed unmatched. Full variable domain (outside the CDR3, taken from reference TRBV7-3 and TRBJ2-7): GAGVSQTPSNKVTEKGKYVELRCDPISGHTALYWYRQSLGQGPEFLIYFQGTGAADDSGLPNDRFFAVRPEGSVSTLKIQRTERGDSAVYLCASSSYSGRPYEQYFGPGTRLTVT.